The source of this TCR beta chain is a study of shared clonotypes between healthy human individuals. Naivety among CD8 cells was defined by CD45RO negativity and positive CCR7 selection, thereby excluding terminally differentiated effector memory CD45RA+ cells. Generated by immunoSEQ multiplex PCR, the TCRdb table keeps only in-frame clones and is missing some. The sample records about 580,000 clones, roughly 98% being singletons. The CDR3 is made up of 12 amino acids. Per germline, CDR1 WSHSY and CDR2 SAAADI. The V end was cut by 4 bases, the J end by 5 bases, with 9 bases between. The chain employs TRBV10-2 and TRBJ2-7, with D unclear. The TCR was taken from a man between 25 and 39 years old in good health. The material sequenced was naive CD8+ T cells sorted from blood. The CDR3 sequence is CASSVPGDEQYF. The CDR3, as DNA: TGCGCCAGCAGTGTACCTGGCGACGAGCAGTACTTC.